This T cell receptor beta chain was documented in a study of OX40 agonist ivuxolimab in advanced cancers. Overall study context: In this cohort, patients received ivuxolimab, an agonistic anti-OX40 (CD134) antibody. Three patients, one with hepatocellular carcinoma and two with cutaneous melanoma, achieved partial responses.

The investigators sampled blood at baseline, at cycle 4 day 1, and at cycle 7 day 1. Germline V gene lookup returns CDR1 SGHTS and CDR2 YDEGEE. Trimming took off 6 bases at V and 10 bases at J, with 11 bases between the two ends. The CDR3 runs 11 residues. Clones were sequenced by immunoSEQ multiplex PCR, and TCRdb holds only the in-frame ones, with some missing. The sample contains 49,000 or so clones, around 88% of which appear only once. The study, taken as a whole, reports: Part of the nonresponder group also had normalized T-cell clonal expansion that was low.

Notes on this clone: What it binds is not known.

V is TRBV5-8 and J is TRBJ2-1; no clear D. The TCR was taken from an adult with an advanced solid tumor such as melanoma, head and neck, liver or kidney cancer. Source: CD4+ or CD8+ T cells sorted from blood, taken in a trial of the OX40 agonist ivuxolimab. The CDR3 DNA follows: TGTGCCAGCAAAGATAGGGAAGAGCAGTTCTTC. This encodes CASKDREEQFF.